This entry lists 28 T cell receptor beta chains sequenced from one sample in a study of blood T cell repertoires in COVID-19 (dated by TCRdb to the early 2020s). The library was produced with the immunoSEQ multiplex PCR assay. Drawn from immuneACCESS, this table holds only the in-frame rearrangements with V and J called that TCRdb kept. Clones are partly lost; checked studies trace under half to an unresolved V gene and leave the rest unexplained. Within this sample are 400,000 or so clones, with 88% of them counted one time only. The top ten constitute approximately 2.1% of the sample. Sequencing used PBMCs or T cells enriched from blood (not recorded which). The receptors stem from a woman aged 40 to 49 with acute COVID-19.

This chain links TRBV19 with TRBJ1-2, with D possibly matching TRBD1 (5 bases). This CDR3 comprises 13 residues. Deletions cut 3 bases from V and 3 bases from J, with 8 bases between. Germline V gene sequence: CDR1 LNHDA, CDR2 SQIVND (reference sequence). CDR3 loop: CASSISGHYGYTF. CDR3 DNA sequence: TGTGCCAGTAGTATTTCAGGGCACTATGGCTACACCTTC.

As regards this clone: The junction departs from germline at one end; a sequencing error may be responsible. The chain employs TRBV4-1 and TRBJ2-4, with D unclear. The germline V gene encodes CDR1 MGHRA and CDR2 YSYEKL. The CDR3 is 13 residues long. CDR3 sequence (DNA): TGCGCCAGCAGCTACTCCCCGGTTAACGAGTTGAACTTC. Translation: CASSYSPVNELNF.

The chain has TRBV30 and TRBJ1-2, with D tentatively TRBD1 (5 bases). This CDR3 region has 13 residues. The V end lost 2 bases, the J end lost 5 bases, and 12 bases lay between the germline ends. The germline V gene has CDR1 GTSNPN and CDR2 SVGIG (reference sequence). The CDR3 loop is CAWSLSQGYGYTF. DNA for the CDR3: TGTGCCTGGAGTCTAAGTCAGGGATATGGCTACACCTTC.

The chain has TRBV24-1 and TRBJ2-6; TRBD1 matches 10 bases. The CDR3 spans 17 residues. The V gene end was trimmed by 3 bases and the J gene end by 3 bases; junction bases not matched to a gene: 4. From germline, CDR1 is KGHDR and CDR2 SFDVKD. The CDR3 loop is CATSDPGTGVGANVLTF. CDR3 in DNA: TGTGCCACCAGTGATCCCGGGACAGGGGTTGGGGCCAACGTCCTGACTTTC.

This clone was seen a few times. The CDR3 region is CASSPRQGAGGYTF. The DNA for the CDR3 is TGTGCCAGCAGCCCGCGACAGGGGGCAGGAGGCTACACCTTC. This chain connects TRBV11-2 to TRBJ1-2; 10 nucleotides align to TRBD1. This CDR3 spans 14 amino acids. The germline gives CDR1 SGHAT, CDR2 FQNNGV. The trim removed 5 bases at V and 8 bases at J, leaving 8 bases unmatched.

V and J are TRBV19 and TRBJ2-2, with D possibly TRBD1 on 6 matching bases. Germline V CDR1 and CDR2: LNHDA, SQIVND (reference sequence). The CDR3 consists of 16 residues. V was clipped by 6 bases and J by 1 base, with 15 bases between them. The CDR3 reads CASSSRGKGNTGELFF. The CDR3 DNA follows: TGTGCCAGTAGCAGCAGGGGTAAGGGGAACACCGGGGAGCTGTTTTTT.

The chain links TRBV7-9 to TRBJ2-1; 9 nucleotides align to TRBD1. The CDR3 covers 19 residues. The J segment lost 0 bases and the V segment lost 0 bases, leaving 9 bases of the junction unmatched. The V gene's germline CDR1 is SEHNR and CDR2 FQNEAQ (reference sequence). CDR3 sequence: CASSLAGTGTQSSYNEQFF. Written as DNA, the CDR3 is TGTGCCAGCAGCTTAGCAGGGACAGGGACCCAAAGCTCCTACAATGAGCAGTTCTTC.

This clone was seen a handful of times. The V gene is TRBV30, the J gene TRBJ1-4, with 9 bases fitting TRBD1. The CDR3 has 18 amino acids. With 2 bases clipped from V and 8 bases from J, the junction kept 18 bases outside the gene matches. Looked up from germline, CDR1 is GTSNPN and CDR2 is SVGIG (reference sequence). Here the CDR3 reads CAWSLPLGRTGEVEKLFF. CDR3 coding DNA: TGTGCCTGGAGTTTGCCCCTCGGACGGACAGGGGAAGTGGAAAAACTGTTTTTT. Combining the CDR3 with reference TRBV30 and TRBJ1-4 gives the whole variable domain SQTIHQWPATLVQPVGSPLSLECTVEGTSNPNLYWYRQAAGRGLQLLFYSVGIGQISSEVPQNLSASRPQDRQFILSSKKLLLSDSGFYLCAWSLPLGRTGEVEKLFFGSGTQLSVL.

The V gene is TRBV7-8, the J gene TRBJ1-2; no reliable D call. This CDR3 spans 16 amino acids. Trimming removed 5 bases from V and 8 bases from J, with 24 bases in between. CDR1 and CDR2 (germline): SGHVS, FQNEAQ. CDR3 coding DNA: TGTGCCAGCAGCCGCGATGATCGGGTGTCTTGGCAGGGCTACACCTTC. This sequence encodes CASSRDDRVSWQGYTF. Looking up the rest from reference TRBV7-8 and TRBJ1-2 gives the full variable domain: GAGVSQSPRYKVAKRGQDVALRCDPISGHVSLFWYQQALGQGPEFLTYFQNEAQLDKSGLPSDRFFAERPEGSVSTLKIQRTQQEDSAVYLCASSRDDRVSWQGYTFGSGTRLTVV.

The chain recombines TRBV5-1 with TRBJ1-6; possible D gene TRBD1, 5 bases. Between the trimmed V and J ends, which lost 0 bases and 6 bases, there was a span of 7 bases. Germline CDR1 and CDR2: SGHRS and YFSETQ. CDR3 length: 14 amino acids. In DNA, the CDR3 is TGCGCCAGCAGCTTGGGACAGCCTAATTCACCCCTCCACTTT. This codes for CASSLGQPNSPLHF. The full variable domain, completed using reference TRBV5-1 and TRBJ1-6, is KAGVTQTPRYLIKTRGQQVTLSCSPISGHRSVSWYQQTPGQGLQFLFEYFSETQRNKGNFPGRFSGRQFSNSRSEMNVSTLELGDSALYLCASSLGQPNSPLHFGNGTRLTVT.

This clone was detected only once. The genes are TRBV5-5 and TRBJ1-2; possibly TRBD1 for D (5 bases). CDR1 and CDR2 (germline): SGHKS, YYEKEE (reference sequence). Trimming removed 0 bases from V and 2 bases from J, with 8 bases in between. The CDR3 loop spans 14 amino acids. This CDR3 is CASSLDGGNYGYTF. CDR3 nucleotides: TGTGCCAGCAGCTTGGACGGGGGAAACTATGGCTACACCTTC.

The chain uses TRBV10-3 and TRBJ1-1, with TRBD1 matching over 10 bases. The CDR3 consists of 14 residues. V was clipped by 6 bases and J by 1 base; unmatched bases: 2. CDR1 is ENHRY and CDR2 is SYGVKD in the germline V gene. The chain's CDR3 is CAIRGDRGNTEAFF. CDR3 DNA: TGTGCCATCAGGGGGGACAGGGGGAACACTGAAGCTTTCTTT.

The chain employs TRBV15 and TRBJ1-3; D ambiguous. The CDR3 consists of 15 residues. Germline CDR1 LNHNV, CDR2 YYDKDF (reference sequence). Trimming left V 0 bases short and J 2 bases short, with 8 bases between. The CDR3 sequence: CATSRDAVPGNTIYF. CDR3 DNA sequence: TGTGCCACCAGCAGAGATGCGGTGCCTGGAAACACCATATATTTT.

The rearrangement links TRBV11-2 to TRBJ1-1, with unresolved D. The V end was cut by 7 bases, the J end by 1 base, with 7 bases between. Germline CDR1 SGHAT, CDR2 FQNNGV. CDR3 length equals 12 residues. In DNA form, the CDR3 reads TGTGCCAGCACCCCGGGGAACACTGAAGCTTTCTTT. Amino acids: CASTPGNTEAFF. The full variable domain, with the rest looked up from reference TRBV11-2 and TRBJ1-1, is EAGVAQSPRYKIIEKRQSVAFWCNPISGHATLYWYQQILGQGPKLLIQFQNNGVVDDSQLPKDRFSAERLKGVDSTLKIQPAKLEDSAVYLCASTPGNTEAFFGQGTRLTVV.

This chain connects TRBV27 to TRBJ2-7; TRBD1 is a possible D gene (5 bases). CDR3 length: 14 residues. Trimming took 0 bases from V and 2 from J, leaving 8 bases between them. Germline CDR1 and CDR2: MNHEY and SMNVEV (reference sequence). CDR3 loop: CASSLSTGPYEQYF. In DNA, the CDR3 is TGTGCCAGCAGTTTATCAACAGGTCCCTACGAGCAGTACTTC.

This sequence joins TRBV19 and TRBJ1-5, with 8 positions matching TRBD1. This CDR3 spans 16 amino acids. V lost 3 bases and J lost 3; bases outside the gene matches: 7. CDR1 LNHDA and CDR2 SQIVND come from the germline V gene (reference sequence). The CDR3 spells CASSMSPGGFNQPQHF. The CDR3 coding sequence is TGTGCCAGTAGTATGAGTCCAGGGGGCTTCAATCAGCCCCAGCATTTT.

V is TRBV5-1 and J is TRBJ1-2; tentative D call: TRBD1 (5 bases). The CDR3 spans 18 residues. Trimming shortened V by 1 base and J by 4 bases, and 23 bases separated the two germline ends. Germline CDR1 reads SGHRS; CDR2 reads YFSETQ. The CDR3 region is CASSLTGPIGDTSYGYTF. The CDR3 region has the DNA TGCGCCAGCAGCTTGACAGGCCCGATTGGCGACACAAGCTATGGCTACACCTTC.

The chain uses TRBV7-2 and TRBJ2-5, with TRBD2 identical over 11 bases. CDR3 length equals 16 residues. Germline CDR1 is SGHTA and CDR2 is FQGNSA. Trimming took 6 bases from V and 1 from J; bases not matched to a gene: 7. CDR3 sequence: CASSSGTSGIQETQYF. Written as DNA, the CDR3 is TGTGCCAGCAGTTCCGGGACTAGCGGAATCCAAGAGACCCAGTACTTC. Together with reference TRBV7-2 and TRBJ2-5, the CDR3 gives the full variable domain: GAGVSQSPSNKVTEKGKDVELRCDPISGHTALYWYRQSLGQGLEFLIYFQGNSAPDKSGLPSDRFSAERTGGSVSTLTIQRTQQEDSAVYLCASSSGTSGIQETQYFGPGTRLLVL.

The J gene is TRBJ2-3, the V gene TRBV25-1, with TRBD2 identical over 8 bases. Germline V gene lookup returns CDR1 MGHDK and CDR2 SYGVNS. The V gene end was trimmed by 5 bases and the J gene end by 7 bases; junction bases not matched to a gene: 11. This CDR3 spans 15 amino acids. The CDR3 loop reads CASSLGGLGSYTQYF. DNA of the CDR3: TGTGCCAGCAGTCTTGGGGGACTAGGTTCGTATACGCAGTATTTT.

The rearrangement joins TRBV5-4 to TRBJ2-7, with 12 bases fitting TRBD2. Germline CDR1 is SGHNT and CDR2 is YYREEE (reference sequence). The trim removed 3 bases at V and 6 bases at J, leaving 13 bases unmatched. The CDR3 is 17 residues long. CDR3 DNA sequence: TGTGCCAGCAGCTCTGGCGGCCTAGCGGGGGGGTCTAGCGAGCAGTACTTC. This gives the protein CASSSGGLAGGSSEQYF.

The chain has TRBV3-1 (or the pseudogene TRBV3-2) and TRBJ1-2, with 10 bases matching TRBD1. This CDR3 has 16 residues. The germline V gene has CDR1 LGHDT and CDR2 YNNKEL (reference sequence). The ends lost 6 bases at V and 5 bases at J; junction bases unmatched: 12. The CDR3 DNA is TGTGCCAGCAGACTGACCGGGACAGGGGCAAATTATGGCTACACCTTC. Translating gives CASRLTGTGANYGYTF.

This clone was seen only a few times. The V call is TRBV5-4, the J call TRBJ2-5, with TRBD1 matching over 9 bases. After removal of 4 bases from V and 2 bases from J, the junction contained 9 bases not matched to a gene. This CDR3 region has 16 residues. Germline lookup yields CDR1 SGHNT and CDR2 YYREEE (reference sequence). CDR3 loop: CASSGGQGRRQETQYF. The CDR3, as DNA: TGTGCCAGCAGCGGAGGACAGGGGAGAAGACAAGAGACCCAGTACTTC. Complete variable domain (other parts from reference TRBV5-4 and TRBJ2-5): ETGVTQSPTHLIKTRGQQVTLRCSSQSGHNTVSWYQQALGQGPQFIFQYYREEENGRGNFPPRFSGLQFPNYSSELNVNALELDDSALYLCASSGGQGRRQETQYFGPGTRLLVL.

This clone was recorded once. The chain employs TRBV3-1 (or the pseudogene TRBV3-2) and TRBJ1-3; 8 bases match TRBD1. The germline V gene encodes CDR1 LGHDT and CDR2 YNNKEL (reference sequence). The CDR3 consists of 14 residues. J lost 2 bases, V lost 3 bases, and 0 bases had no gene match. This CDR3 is CASSQTGAGNTIYF. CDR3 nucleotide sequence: TGTGCCAGCAGCCAGACAGGGGCTGGAAACACCATATATTTT.

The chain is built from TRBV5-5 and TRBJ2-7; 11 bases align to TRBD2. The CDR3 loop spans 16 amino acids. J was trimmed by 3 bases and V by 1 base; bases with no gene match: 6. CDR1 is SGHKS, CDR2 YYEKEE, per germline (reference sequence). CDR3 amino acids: CASSLFLAGGYYEQYF. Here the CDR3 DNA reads TGTGCCAGCAGCTTGTTTCTAGCGGGGGGATACTACGAGCAGTACTTC.

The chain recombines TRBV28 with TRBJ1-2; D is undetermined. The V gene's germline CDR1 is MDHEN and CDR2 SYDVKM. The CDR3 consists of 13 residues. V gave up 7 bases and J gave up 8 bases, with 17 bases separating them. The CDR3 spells CASNDASFQGYTF. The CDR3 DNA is TGTGCCAGCAATGATGCCTCATTTCAGGGCTACACCTTC.

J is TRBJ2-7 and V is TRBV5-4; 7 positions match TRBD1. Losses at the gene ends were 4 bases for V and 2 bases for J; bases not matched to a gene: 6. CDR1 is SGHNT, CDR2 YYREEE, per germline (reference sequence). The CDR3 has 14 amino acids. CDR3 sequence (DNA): TGTGCCAGCAGCGCCCGGGACAGACCCTACGAGCAGTACTTC. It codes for CASSARDRPYEQYF.

CDR3 sequence reads: CASSIRIAGGSQETQYF. Here the CDR3 DNA reads TGTGCCAGTAGTATAAGGATTGCGGGGGGGTCCCAAGAGACCCAGTACTTC. The chain has TRBV19 and TRBJ2-5, with 9 positions matching TRBD2. The J segment lost 1 base and the V segment lost 2 bases, leaving 8 bases of the junction unmatched. The germline V gene has CDR1 LNHDA and CDR2 SQIVND (reference sequence). The CDR3 consists of 17 residues.

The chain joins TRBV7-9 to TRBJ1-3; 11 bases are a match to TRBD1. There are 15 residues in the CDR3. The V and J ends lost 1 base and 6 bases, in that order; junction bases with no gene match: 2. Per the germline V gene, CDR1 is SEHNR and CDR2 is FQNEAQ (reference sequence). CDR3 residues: CASSLGDRGTNTIYF. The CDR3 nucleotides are TGTGCCAGCAGCTTAGGGGACAGGGGGACAAACACCATATATTTT.